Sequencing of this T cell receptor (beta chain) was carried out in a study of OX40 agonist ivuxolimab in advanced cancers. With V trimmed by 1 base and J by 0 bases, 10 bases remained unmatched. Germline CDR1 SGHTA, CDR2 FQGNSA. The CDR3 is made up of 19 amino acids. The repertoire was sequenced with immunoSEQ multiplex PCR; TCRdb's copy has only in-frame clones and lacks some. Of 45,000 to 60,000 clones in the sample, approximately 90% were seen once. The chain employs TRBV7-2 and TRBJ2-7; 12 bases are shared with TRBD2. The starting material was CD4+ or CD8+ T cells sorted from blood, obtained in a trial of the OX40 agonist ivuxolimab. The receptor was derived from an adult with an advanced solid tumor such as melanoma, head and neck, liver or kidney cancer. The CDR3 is CASSLGTSGTSGFSYEQYF. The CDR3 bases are TGTGCCAGCAGCTTAGGGACATCCGGGACTAGCGGGTTCTCCTACGAGCAGTACTTC. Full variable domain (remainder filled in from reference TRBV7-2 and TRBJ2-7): GAGVSQSPSNKVTEKGKDVELRCDPISGHTALYWYRQSLGQGLEFLIYFQGNSAPDKSGLPSDRFSAERTGGSVSTLTIQRTQQEDSAVYLCASSLGTSGTSGFSYEQYFGPGTRLTVT.